This is a list of T cell receptor beta chains from one sample in a study of blood T cell repertoires in COVID-19. The table came from immunoSEQ multiplex PCR; TCRdb's copy has only in-frame clones and leaves some out. Of about 140,000 clones listed, approximately 88% are singletons. Sequencing used peripheral blood. The receptors come from a man in his sixties or seventies with acute or convalescent COVID-19. Both conserved end residues are part of each CDR3. Each record gives: V gene, clone size, D gene, J gene, CDR3 DNA, CDR3 protein. The D gene is left open where the match is weak. A row's size may be missing; if present it is once, few, many or a size class.

>TRBV6-1|once|NA|TRBJ2-3
TGTGCCAGCAGTGAAACGGGAGTTAGCACAGATACGCAGTATTTT
CASSETGVSTDTQYF
>TRBV9|NA|TRBD2|TRBJ2-1
TGTGCCAGCAGCGTTAGCGGGGGGGCCGCGAATGAGCAGTTCTTC
CASSVSGGAANEQFF
>TRBV2|NA|NA|TRBJ1-3
TGTGCCAGCAGTGTTAGGGGGTACAGCTCTGGAAACACCATATATTTT
CASSVRGYSSGNTIYF
>TRBV6-5|NA|TRBD1|TRBJ1-6
TGTGCCAGCAGACGGGACAGGGCCACAGGGTCACCCCTCCACTTT
CASRRDRATGSPLHF
>TRBV5-1|NA|NA|TRBJ1-1
TGCGCCAGCATGCTTCCGGGGGTGAACACTGAAGCTTTCTTT
CASMLPGVNTEAFF
>TRBV6-1|NA|NA|TRBJ2-7
TGTGCCAGCAGTGAAGGGGCCAAGGAGCAGTACTTC
CASSEGAKEQYF
>TRBV6-2/TRBV6-3|few|NA|TRBJ1-4
TGTGCCAGCAGTTACTCGGGGGGGCGTGGAGAAAAACTGTTTTTT
CASSYSGGRGEKLFF
>TRBV5-1|NA|TRBD2|TRBJ2-2
TGCGCCAGCAGCACGACTAGCGGGAAGGTTCTCGGCTCAAACACCGGGGAGCTGTTTTTT
CASSTTSGKVLGSNTGELFF
>TRBV7-9|NA|NA|TRBJ2-6
TGTGCCAGCAGCCCGAGGGCAGGGGTCTCCTCTGGGGCCAACGTCCTGACTTTC
CASSPRAGVSSGANVLTF
>TRBV18|NA|TRBD1|TRBJ1-1
TGTGCCAGCTCACCACCGGACAGGGGCCCTGAAGCTTTCTTT
CASSPPDRGPEAFF
>TRBV30|NA|NA|TRBJ2-7
TGTGCCTGGAGCGAATACAGGGCCGAGCAGTACTTC
CAWSEYRAEQYF
>TRBV2|NA|TRBD2|TRBJ2-3
TGTGCCAGCGGCCGACTAGCGGGAGCTGGGACAGATACGCAGTATTTT
CASGRLAGAGTDTQYF
>TRBV2|NA|TRBD2|TRBJ2-5
TGTGCCAGCAGTCCCGTAGCGGGGCCGGGAGAGACCCAGTACTTC
CASSPVAGPGETQYF
>TRBV18|NA|TRBD1|TRBJ1-1
TGTGCCAGCTCACAAACCGGGACAGTCAACACTGAAGCTTTCTTT
CASSQTGTVNTEAFF
>TRBV7-9|NA|TRBD2|TRBJ2-1
TGTGCCAGCACCCCCGGGGGGGTGAGTAATGAGCAGTTCTTC
CASTPGGVSNEQFF
>TRBV6-5|NA|NA|TRBJ1-5
TGTGCCAGCAGCTCCCCCCCGGTCCAGCATTTT
CASSSPPVQHF
>TRBV28|few|TRBD2|TRBJ2-7
TGTGCCAGTTCCATCGGCGCTAGCGGGAGCTCCTACGAGCAGTACTTC
CASSIGASGSSYEQYF
>TRBV6-5|NA|TRBD1|TRBJ1-6
TGTGCCAGCAGTTACGGGACAGGGGGTGGTAATTCACCCCTCCACTTT
CASSYGTGGGNSPLHF
>TRBV9|NA|TRBD1|TRBJ1-3
TGTGCCAGCAGCGCCGACAGGGAAGGCCAATCTGGAAACACCATATATTTT
CASSADREGQSGNTIYF
>TRBV3-1/TRBV3-2|NA|TRBD1|TRBJ2-7
TGTGCCAGCAGCTGGACAGGGGGCGAGCAGTACTTC
CASSWTGGEQYF
>TRBV2|NA|TRBD1|TRBJ1-4
TGTGCCAGCAGGGGGGTGACAGGGACCCGTGAAAAACTGTTTTTT
CASRGVTGTREKLFF
>TRBV29-1|NA|NA|TRBJ2-2
TGCAGCGTTCTCGCAGGATCCATGAACACCGGGGAGCTGTTTTTT
CSVLAGSMNTGELFF
>TRBV19|NA|NA|TRBJ2-5
TGTGCCGGCAGGGGTGGAGAGACCCAGTACTTC
CAGRGGETQYF
>TRBV7-2|NA|NA|TRBJ2-7
TGTGCCAGCAGCTTAGCTAGACAGAAAACCTCCTACGAGCAGTACTTC
CASSLARQKTSYEQYF
>TRBV5-4|NA|TRBD1|TRBJ1-1
TGTGCCAGCAGCGGGACAGGGGGTCCTGAAGCTTTCTTT
CASSGTGGPEAFF
>TRBV7-8|NA|NA|TRBJ1-2
TGTGCCAGCAGCATGGGCCCCCTGGACTATGGCTACACCTTC
CASSMGPLDYGYTF
>TRBV4-1|NA|TRBD1|TRBJ2-5
TGCGCCAGCAGCCAAGCGACAGGGGGCTCGGAGACCCAGTACTTC
CASSQATGGSETQYF
>TRBV5-4|few|NA|TRBJ2-7
TGTGCCAGCAGCTTGTTTACTTCCTACGAGCAGTACTTC
CASSLFTSYEQYF
>TRBV9|NA|TRBD1|TRBJ2-1
TGTGCCAGCAGCGTATTCCAGGGGGCCCGAAATGAGCAGTTCTTC
CASSVFQGARNEQFF
>TRBV5-1|NA|NA|TRBJ2-2
TGCGCCAGCAGCTTGGCCCAATACACCGGGGAGCTGTTTTTT
CASSLAQYTGELFF
>TRBV19|NA|TRBD2|TRBJ2-5
TGTGCCAGTAGGCGACCCGGGACTAGCGGGGTAGAGACCCAGTACTTC
CASRRPGTSGVETQYF
>TRBV6-5|NA|NA|TRBJ2-5
TGTGCCAGCAGTCCCGTCTTCAGCGGGGAGACCCAGTACTTC
CASSPVFSGETQYF
>TRBV28|NA|TRBD1|TRBJ2-7
TGTGCCAGCAGACCGGCAACAGGGGGGTACGAGCAGTACTTC
CASRPATGGYEQYF
>TRBV7-9|few|TRBD1|TRBJ1-2
TGTGCCAGCAGCTTAGCAGGGAAGGGGACAGGTCCCTATGGCTACACCTTC
CASSLAGKGTGPYGYTF
>TRBV19|NA|NA|TRBJ1-5
TGTGCCAGTAGCCTGGAAGGGAGGGGTCAGCCCCAGCATTTT
CASSLEGRGQPQHF
>TRBV9|NA|TRBD2|TRBJ2-2
TGTGCCAGCAGCCCTCAGCGGGAGGGCCGAACCGGGGAGCTGTTTTTT
CASSPQREGRTGELFF
>TRBV19|NA|NA|TRBJ1-5
TGTGCCAGTAGCCCCAGAGGGTGGGGCAATCAGCCCCAGCATTTT
CASSPRGWGNQPQHF
>TRBV2|NA|NA|TRBJ1-2
TGTGCCAGCAGTGAAAACAGGGAGGGAAATGGCTACACCTTC
CASSENREGNGYTF
>TRBV3-1/TRBV3-2|NA|NA|TRBJ1-4
TGTGCCAGCAGCCTAGGCGGGACGGGTTTGGAAAAACTGTTTTTT
CASSLGGTGLEKLFF
>TRBV7-2|NA|TRBD1|TRBJ2-1
TGTGCCAGCAGCCCCGGGACAGGGAACCACAATGAGCAGTTCTTC
CASSPGTGNHNEQFF
>TRBV11-1|NA|TRBD2|TRBJ2-2
TGTGCCAGCAGCCAAAGGGGACTACACACCGGGGAGCTGTTTTTT
CASSQRGLHTGELFF
>TRBV5-1|NA|TRBD2|TRBJ2-5
TGCGCCAGCAGACGAGGACTAGCGGACCAAGAGACCCAGTACTTC
CASRRGLADQETQYF
>TRBV21-1|once|NA|TRBJ1-5
TGTGCCAGCCCCCTGCTCGGGGGTCCTTACCAGCCCCAGCATTTT
CASPLLGGPYQPQHF
>TRBV6-5|NA|TRBD1|TRBJ1-6
TGTGCCAGCCGGGACAGGGGGCGTTCACCCCTCCACTTT
CASRDRGRSPLHF
>TRBV28|once|TRBD1|TRBJ2-7
TGTGCCAGCAGACGGACAGGCTCCTACGAGCAGTACTTC
CASRRTGSYEQYF
>TRBV10-3|NA|NA|TRBJ1-2
TGTGCCATGAAGGAGGGCAGGGACTATGGCTACACCTTC
CAMKEGRDYGYTF
>TRBV18|few|TRBD2|TRBJ2-1
TGTGCCAGCTCACCGGGACTAGCGGGAGGGATCCCCAATGAGCAGTTCTTC
CASSPGLAGGIPNEQFF
>TRBV27|NA|NA|TRBJ2-3
TGTGCCAGCAGTTTATCCGCAGGGATATTAGATACGCAGTATTTT
CASSLSAGILDTQYF
>TRBV28|NA|NA|TRBJ2-1
TGTGCCAGCAGGGGGCTGGGGGGAAGCAATGAGCAGTTCTTC
CASRGLGGSNEQFF
>TRBV19|NA|NA|TRBJ1-5
TGTGCCAGTAGTGCAGCGGTGTATAGCAATCAGCCCCAGCATTTT
CASSAAVYSNQPQHF
>TRBV19|NA|TRBD1|TRBJ1-6
TGTGCCAGTAGTGGACAGGGGGCTTTTAATTCACCCCTCCACTTT
CASSGQGAFNSPLHF
>TRBV21-1|once|NA|TRBJ1-1
TGTGCCAGCAGCAACGTCAGGGGGTCGAACACTGAAGCTTTCTTT
CASSNVRGSNTEAFF
>TRBV11-2|NA|TRBD1|TRBJ1-1
TGTGCCAGCAGCTTAGGATGGGCCAGGGGGCGGGACACTGAAGCTTTCTTT
CASSLGWARGRDTEAFF
>TRBV27|NA|TRBD1|TRBJ2-7
TGTGCCAGCAGTTTAGCCGGGACAGGGGTCTACGAGCAGTACTTC
CASSLAGTGVYEQYF